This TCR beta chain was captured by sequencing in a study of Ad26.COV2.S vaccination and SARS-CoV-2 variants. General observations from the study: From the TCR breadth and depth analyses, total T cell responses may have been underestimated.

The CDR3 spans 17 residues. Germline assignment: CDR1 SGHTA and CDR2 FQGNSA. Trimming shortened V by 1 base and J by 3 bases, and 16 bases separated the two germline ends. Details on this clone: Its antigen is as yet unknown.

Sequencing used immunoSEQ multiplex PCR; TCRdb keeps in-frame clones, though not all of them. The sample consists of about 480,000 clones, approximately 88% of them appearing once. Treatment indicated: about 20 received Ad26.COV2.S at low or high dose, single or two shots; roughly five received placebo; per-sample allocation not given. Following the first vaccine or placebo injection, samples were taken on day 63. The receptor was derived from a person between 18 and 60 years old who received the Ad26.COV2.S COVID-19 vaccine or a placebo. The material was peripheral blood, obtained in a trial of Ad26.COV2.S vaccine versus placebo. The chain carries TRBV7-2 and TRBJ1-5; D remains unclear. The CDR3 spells CASSLGPVGQSNQPQHF. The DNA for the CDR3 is TGTGCCAGCAGCTTAGGTCCCGTGGGTCAGTCCAATCAGCCCCAGCATTTT.